These 10 T cell receptor beta chains came from one sample sequenced in a study of cytomegalovirus exposure and HLA in healthy donors. The PCR made use of 60 Vbeta and 13 Jbeta primers. Sequenced by immunoSEQ multiplex PCR; TCRdb stores in-frame clones only, minus some. The table lists 110,000 to 150,000 clones, approximately 80% of them singletons. The source material was PBMCs. The receptors were sampled from a woman between 45 and 60 years old in good health and CMV-seropositive.

The chain combines TRBV5-1 with TRBJ1-4, with TRBD1 matching over 10 bases. Germline-derived CDR1 and CDR2 are SGHRS and YFSETQ. The CDR3 length is 15 residues. Trimming cost V 4 bases and J 8 bases; bases outside gene matches: 8. The CDR3: CASSPSTGGLEKLFF. For the CDR3, the DNA is TGCGCCAGCAGCCCTTCGACAGGGGGCCTCGAAAAACTGTTTTTT.

This chain uses TRBV19 with TRBJ1-6; the match to TRBD1 covers 10 bases. The CDR3 totals 19 residues. The V segment lost 9 bases and the J segment 9 bases; nucleotides outside the gene matches: 23. The germline V gene has CDR1 LNHDA and CDR2 SQIVND (reference sequence). The CDR3 nucleotides read TGTGCCAGCCAGAATGTCAATAGGCGCGGGACAGGGGTAGGTTCACCCCTCCACTTT. This encodes CASQNVNRRGTGVGSPLHF.

CDR3 in amino acids: CASSWDSPYNEQFF. CDR3 in DNA: TGCGCCAGCAGCTGGGACAGTCCCTACAATGAGCAGTTCTTC. The rearrangement uses TRBV5-1 and TRBJ2-1, with 7 nucleotides matching TRBD1. CDR3 length: 14 residues. Germline CDR1 SGHRS, CDR2 YFSETQ. J was trimmed by 2 bases and V by 3 bases; bases with no gene match: 2.

The J gene is TRBJ1-5, the V gene TRBV27; 9 nucleotides agree with TRBD1. With V trimmed by 5 bases and J by 3 bases, 14 bases remained unmatched. Germline CDR1 reads MNHEY; CDR2 reads SMNVEV (reference sequence). CDR3 size: 18 residues. Here the CDR3 DNA reads TGTGCCAGCAGTCGCCTGGGACAGGGAAGTAGGGACAATCAGCCCCAGCATTTT. This encodes CASSRLGQGSRDNQPQHF.

The chain couples TRBV5-1 to TRBJ2-7; 9 bases align to TRBD2. The CDR3 covers 18 residues. Germline assignment: CDR1 SGHRS and CDR2 YFSETQ. V trimming: 0 bases; J trimming: 7 bases; junction bases outside the gene matches: 17. The CDR3 loop reads CASSLAQGMSGGPLEQYF. The DNA for the CDR3 is TGCGCCAGCAGCTTGGCACAGGGAATGAGCGGGGGGCCCTTGGAGCAGTACTTC.

This chain links TRBV5-4 with TRBJ2-3, with no clear D. CDR1 SGHNT and CDR2 YYREEE come from the germline V gene (reference sequence). With 3 bases removed from V and 2 bases from J, the gap between germline ends came to 10 bases. The CDR3 runs 14 residues. The CDR3 here is CASSSAGYTDTQYF. The CDR3 DNA sequence: TGTGCCAGCAGCTCAGCAGGCTACACAGATACGCAGTATTTT.

The chain employs TRBV19 and TRBJ1-1, with 7 bases fitting TRBD1. V shed 5 bases and J 8 bases; nucleotides not matched to a gene: 14. Germline V gene sequence: CDR1 LNHDA, CDR2 SQIVND (reference sequence). The CDR3 is 15 amino acids. The CDR3 protein is CASSQGARGADEAFF. CDR3 DNA sequence: TGTGCCAGTAGTCAAGGGGCCAGGGGGGCCGACGAAGCTTTCTTT.

Comments on this clone: This sample includes further DNA sequences coding for the same CDR3. The genes are TRBV20-1 and TRBJ1-1; no firm D call. With 0 bases removed from V and 8 bases from J, the gap between germline ends came to 7 bases. Germline CDR1 reads DFQATT; CDR2 reads SNEGSKA (reference sequence). The CDR3 spans 11 residues. DNA for the CDR3: TGCAGTGCTAGAGATAGCAGAGAAGCTTTCTTT. Translated: CSARDSREAFF.

The chain carries TRBV6-1 and TRBJ1-4, with 7 bases fitting TRBD1. The CDR3 totals 14 residues. Germline V CDR1 and CDR2: MNHNS, SASEGT. After removal of 7 bases from V and 3 bases from J, the junction contained 5 bases not matched to a gene. CDR3 sequence (DNA): TGTGCCAGCATTAAGGGGGCCCCTAATGAAAAACTGTTTTTT. Its protein is CASIKGAPNEKLFF.

This clone was seen a handful of times. The gene calls are TRBV18 and TRBJ2-7; TRBD1 matches at 7 bases. The CDR3 consists of 13 residues. V lost 3 bases and J lost 6; bases outside the gene matches: 5. Germline CDR1 is KGHSH and CDR2 is LQKENI. The CDR3 bases are TGTGCCAGCTCACCTAACAGGGGAGCCGAGCAGTACTTC. It translates to CASSPNRGAEQYF.